Below are 6 T cell receptor beta chains sequenced from a single sample in a study of neurological immune-mediated disorders. One entry per CDR3 protein, called by TCRdb with MiXCR from the 5' RACE reads. The profile shows under 20,000 distinct CDR3 sequences, roughly 29% of them singletons. Specimen: PBMCs. The receptors stem from a man in his fifties with HTLV-1-associated myelopathy (HAM/TSP).

The CDR3: CSATIGLNSPLHF. The CDR3 DNA sequence: TGCAGTGCTACGATAGGGCTAAATTCACCCCTCCACTTT. This chain connects TRBV20-1 to TRBJ1-6; no reliable D call. The ends were cut back, 4 bases at V and 7 bases at J, with 11 bases in the middle. This CDR3 has 13 amino acids. Germline V lookup: CDR1 DFQATT, CDR2 SNEGSKA (reference sequence).

The rearrangement links TRBV7-3 to TRBJ1-1, with D tentatively TRBD1 (6 bases). With 5 bases removed from V and 1 base from J, the gap between germline ends came to 11 bases. This CDR3 spans 14 amino acids. From germline, CDR1 is SGHTA and CDR2 FQGTGA. The CDR3, as DNA: TGTGCCAGCAGCGGACCGGGACAGAACACTGAAGCTTTCTTT. The encoded protein is CASSGPGQNTEAFF.

The chain employs TRBV5-5 and TRBJ1-5; TRBD1 might be the D (5 bases). Germline lookup yields CDR1 SGHKS and CDR2 YYEKEE (reference sequence). The ends were cut back, 2 bases at V and 7 bases at J, with 10 bases in the middle. CDR3 size: 13 residues. CDR3 protein: CASSFQEGQPQHF. The CDR3 DNA is TGTGCCAGCAGCTTCCAAGAGGGGCAGCCCCAGCATTTT.

The gene calls are TRBV6-2 or TRBV6-3 and TRBJ2-3, with TRBD2 matching 11 bases. Germline CDR1 is MNHEY and CDR2 is SVGEGT. The CDR3 covers 18 residues. With V trimmed by 6 bases and J by 2 bases, 13 bases remained unmatched. This CDR3 reads CASRRLLLAGGLTDTQYF. The CDR3 coding sequence is TGTGCCAGCAGGAGACTACTTCTAGCGGGGGGTCTCACAGATACGCAGTATTTT.

This sequence joins TRBV20-1 and TRBJ1-1, with TRBD1 matching over 11 bases. The CDR3 spans 13 residues. V was clipped by 5 bases and J by 5 bases; unmatched bases: 4. Germline V gene data show CDR1 as DFQATT and CDR2 as SNEGSKA (reference sequence). As DNA, the CDR3 is TGCAGTGCTCGGACAGGGGGCCGGACTGAAGCTTTCTTT. It encodes CSARTGGRTEAFF.

This clonotype was observed many times. The chain carries TRBV6-6 and TRBJ1-2; 7 bases map to TRBD1. The CDR3 length is 14 residues. Per the germline V gene, CDR1 is MNHNY and CDR2 is SVGAGI (reference sequence). V lost 2 bases and J lost 3; bases outside the gene matches: 3. This CDR3 is CASSYQGEDYGYTF. The CDR3 DNA reads as TGTGCCAGCAGTTACCAGGGGGAGGACTATGGCTACACCTTC.